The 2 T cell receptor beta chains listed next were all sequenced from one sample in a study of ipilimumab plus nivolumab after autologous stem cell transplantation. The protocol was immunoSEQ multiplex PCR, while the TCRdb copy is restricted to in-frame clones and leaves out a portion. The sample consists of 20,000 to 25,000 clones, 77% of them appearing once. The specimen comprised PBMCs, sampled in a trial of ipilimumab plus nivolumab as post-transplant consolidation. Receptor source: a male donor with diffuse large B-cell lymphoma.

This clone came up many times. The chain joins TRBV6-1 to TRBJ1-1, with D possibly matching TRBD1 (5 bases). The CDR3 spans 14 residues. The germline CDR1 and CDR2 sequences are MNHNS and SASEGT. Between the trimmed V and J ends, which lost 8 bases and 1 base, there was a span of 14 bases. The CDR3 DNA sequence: TGTGCCAGCGCACGAGGGACGTCGAACACTGAAGCTTTCTTT. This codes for CASARGTSNTEAFF.

CDR3 nucleotides: TGTGCCAGCAGCTTAGAGGGACTAGCGGGGAGGGTAAACACTGAAGCTTTCTTT. As protein: CASSLEGLAGRVNTEAFF. The chain is built from TRBV7-9 and TRBJ1-1; TRBD1 might be the D (5 bases). V shed 1 base and J shed 2 bases, with 20 bases lying between them. The CDR3 runs 18 residues. From germline, CDR1 is SEHNR and CDR2 FQNEAQ (reference sequence). The entire variable domain, with the rest obtained from reference TRBV7-9 and TRBJ1-1, is as follows: DTGVSQNPRHKITKRGQNVTFRCDPISEHNRLYWYRQTLGQGPEFLTYFQNEAQLEKSRLLSDRFSAERPKGSFSTLEIQRTEQGDSAMYLCASSLEGLAGRVNTEAFFGQGTRLTVV.